This TCR beta chain emerged from a study of T cells in Graves' hyperthyroidism and ophthalmopathy. Study-level results: Progression to ophthalmopathy was predicted a median of 6.5 months early. Most thyroid-expanded clonotypes above 0.001 were also found in blood.

Using RNA transcripts as the source, TCR beta CDR3 regions were amplified. Using the HTBI primer set, a first-round RT-PCR was run on the TCR CDR3. Each CDR3 protein is one row after TCRdb ran MiXCR on the multiplex PCR reads. The data hold fewer than 450,000 distinct CDR3 sequences, with roughly 18% observed a single time. This clonotype came up a few times. The antigen is not known. This CDR3 region has 15 residues. Germline V gene data show CDR1 as MNHNS and CDR2 as SASEGT. Trimming cost V 5 bases and J 1 base; bases outside gene matches: 5. Individuals with ophthalmopathy presented a Clinical Activity Score of at least 3, a NOSPECS grade of at least 4 and a duration under 3 months. Patients having uncontrolled infection, another autoimmune disease, pregnancy or lactation were not included.

The receptor's source is a man between 18 and 35 years old with Graves' ophthalmopathy. The rearrangement links TRBV6-1 to TRBJ2-5; TRBD2 agrees at 9 bases. The sequenced sample was blood. In nucleotides, the CDR3 is TGTGCCAGCAGTTCGGGACTAGCTCTCCAAGAGACCCAGTACTTC. It specifies CASSSGLALQETQYF.